These T cell receptor beta chains were read from a single sample in a study of blood T cell repertoires in COVID-19. Profiled with immunoSEQ multiplex PCR; TCRdb holds only in-frame clones, not every one. Of tens of thousands of clones listed, 65% to 90% are singletons. The sequencing input was peripheral blood. These TCRs come from a man aged 65 to 85 with acute or convalescent COVID-19. The CDR3 runs from the conserved cysteine through the conserved F or W. D genes are given only for firm matches. Clone size appears in some rows only: once, few, many, or a class for an expanded clone.

CAISVRQGADGANVLTF	TGTGCCATCAGTGTTAGACAGGGGGCCGACGGGGCCAACGTCCTGACTTTC	TRBV10-3	TRBJ2-6	.	TRBD1
CASSALQGADGYTF	TGTGCCAGCAGCGCTCTACAGGGTGCGGATGGCTACACCTTC	TRBV7-9	TRBJ1-2	.	.
CASSSDRGGANYGYTF	TGTGCCAGCAGCTCCGACCGTGGAGGGGCTAACTATGGCTACACCTTC	TRBV5-4	TRBJ1-2	.	.
CASTPSDGQTVYGYTF	TGTGCCAGTACCCCCTCTGATGGACAGACCGTCTATGGCTACACCTTC	TRBV19	TRBJ1-2	.	.
CASSLGNTGELFF	TGTGCCAGCAGTCTAGGGAACACCGGGGAGCTGTTTTTT	TRBV27	TRBJ2-2	once	.
CASSLRDNPSPLHF	TGTGCCAGCAGTCTCCGGGATAACCCCTCACCCCTCCACTTT	TRBV6-2/TRBV6-3	TRBJ1-6	.	.
CASSPRRGEETQYF	TGTGCCAGCAGTCCCCGGAGGGGTGAAGAGACCCAGTACTTC	TRBV27	TRBJ2-5	.	.
CASKQDRDSGNTIYF	TGTGCCAGCAAACAAGACAGGGACTCTGGAAACACCATATATTTT	TRBV7-2	TRBJ1-3	.	TRBD1
CAWTGTSAVDTQYF	TGTGCCTGGACCGGGACTAGCGCTGTAGATACGCAGTATTTT	TRBV30	TRBJ2-3	.	TRBD2
CASSPIRGGSPLHF	TGTGCCAGCAGTCCGATAAGGGGAGGTTCACCCCTCCACTTT	TRBV28	TRBJ1-6	.	.
CATSKQGQGGIGYTF	TGTGCCACCAGCAAACAGGGACAGGGGGGGATTGGCTACACCTTC	TRBV15	TRBJ1-2	.	TRBD1
CASSSLTGYGNTIYF	TGTGCCAGCAGTTCGCTGACAGGGTACGGAAACACCATATATTTT	TRBV6-5	TRBJ1-3	.	TRBD1
CASSNRDIKFF	TGTGCCAGCAGCAACCGGGACATCAAGTTCTTC	TRBV7-8	TRBJ2-1	.	.
CASSLSARTSSHEQFF	TGTGCCAGCAGCTTGTCGGCTAGGACTTCTTCGCACGAGCAGTTCTTC	TRBV5-4	TRBJ2-1	.	.
CASDSGRSYNEQFF	TGTGCCAGCGATAGCGGGAGGTCCTACAATGAGCAGTTCTTC	TRBV28	TRBJ2-1	.	TRBD2
CASSEASGLWTYEQYF	TGTGCCAGCAGTGAAGCGAGTGGACTGTGGACCTACGAGCAGTACTTC	TRBV6-1	TRBJ2-7	.	.
CASSPTGARGYTF	TGTGCCAGCAGCCCTACAGGGGCCCGTGGCTACACCTTC	TRBV7-9	TRBJ1-2	.	TRBD1
CASSARQDPVGYTF	TGCGCCAGCAGCGCAAGACAGGACCCGGTTGGCTACACCTTC	TRBV5-1	TRBJ1-2	.	.
CASSSSPGTVYNEQFF	TGTGCCAGCAGTTCCTCCCCGGGGACAGTGTACAATGAGCAGTTCTTC	TRBV6-2/TRBV6-3	TRBJ2-1	few	TRBD1
CASSQDGTGVSPLHF	TGTGCCAGCAGCCAAGATGGGACAGGGGTCTCACCCCTCCACTTT	TRBV4-2	TRBJ1-6	once	TRBD1
CSVGGQYSNQPQHF	TGCAGCGTTGGAGGACAGTATAGCAATCAGCCCCAGCATTTT	TRBV29-1	TRBJ1-5	.	.
CASSPPSEPAGSKFF	TGTGCCAGCTCACCACCATCGGAACCAGCGGGGAGTAAGTTCTTC	TRBV18	TRBJ2-1	.	TRBD2
CASSATENRYGYTF	TGTGCCAGTAGTGCAACAGAGAATCGATATGGCTACACCTTC	TRBV19	TRBJ1-2	.	.
CSASPGTGYVSYGYTF	TGCAGTGCTAGTCCCGGGACAGGGTATGTGAGCTATGGCTACACCTTC	TRBV20-1	TRBJ1-2	.	TRBD1
CARSGRSDGELFF	TGTGCCCGTAGCGGGAGGTCGGACGGGGAGCTGTTTTTT	TRBV30	TRBJ2-2	.	TRBD2
CASSQDWLAGGTIQYNEQFF	TGTGCCAGCAGCCAAGATTGGCTAGCGGGAGGTACTATTCAATACAATGAGCAGTTCTTC	TRBV4-2	TRBJ2-1	.	TRBD2
CASSLGQGIPYEQYF	TGCGCCAGCAGCTTAGGACAGGGGATCCCCTACGAGCAGTACTTC	TRBV5-1	TRBJ2-7	.	TRBD1
CASSQDMPDTQYF	TGTGCCAGCAGCCAAGACATGCCAGATACGCAGTATTTT	TRBV7-9	TRBJ2-3	.	.
CASSLNGRAGADTQYF	TGTGCCAGCAGCTTAAACGGGAGGGCCGGGGCAGATACGCAGTATTTT	TRBV7-2	TRBJ2-3	.	TRBD2
CASSQGGVGASEKLFF	TGTGCCAGCAGCCAAGGAGGAGTCGGCGCTAGCGAAAAACTGTTTTTT	TRBV9	TRBJ1-4	.	.
CASRSAGVPDTQYF	TGTGCCAGCAGGTCGGCAGGGGTCCCAGATACGCAGTATTTT	TRBV27	TRBJ2-3	.	.
CAISTKKTGGWRTGELFF	TGTGCCATCAGTACCAAGAAGACAGGGGGTTGGCGCACCGGGGAGCTGTTTTTT	TRBV10-3	TRBJ2-2	.	TRBD1
CASAPGGGTYNEQFF	TGTGCCAGCGCCCCCGGCGGGGGGACCTACAATGAGCAGTTCTTC	TRBV27	TRBJ2-1	.	TRBD2
CASSRATDTQYF	TGTGCCAGCAGCCGAGCCACAGATACGCAGTATTTT	TRBV7-9	TRBJ2-3	.	.
CASSITGQGFQPQHF	TGTGCCAGCAGTATAACGGGACAGGGTTTTCAGCCCCAGCATTTT	TRBV6-2/TRBV6-3	TRBJ1-5	.	TRBD1
CASSQGRQGYTF	TGTGCCAGCAGCCAAGGCAGGCAGGGCTACACCTTC	TRBV3-1/TRBV3-2	TRBJ1-2	.	.
CSVEELDRIGGYTF	TGCAGCGTTGAAGAATTGGACAGGATAGGAGGCTACACCTTC	TRBV29-1	TRBJ1-2	few	TRBD1
CASSEQGAVTF	TGTGCCAGCAGTGAACAGGGGGCTGTCACCTTC	TRBV6-1	TRBJ1-2	.	TRBD1
CASSYQDTIYF	TGTGCCAGCAGTTACCAGGACACCATATATTTT	TRBV6-2/TRBV6-3	TRBJ1-3	.	.